The 15 T cell receptor beta chains listed next were all sequenced from one sample in a study of blood T cell repertoires in COVID-19. Measured with immunoSEQ multiplex PCR; TCRdb has only the in-frame clones, and not every one. In the table there are approximately 150,000 clones, approximately 84% of which are singletons. Input material: peripheral blood. These receptors were collected from a woman of 80 years or more with acute or convalescent COVID-19.

This chain links TRBV6-2 or TRBV6-3 with TRBJ2-1; 11 bases align to TRBD2. Germline V gives CDR1 MNHEY, CDR2 SVGEGT. With V trimmed by 6 bases and J by 13 bases, 8 bases remained unmatched. This CDR3 is 13 amino acids long. CDR3 sequence: CASSLGLAGSQFF. The CDR3 nucleotides read TGTGCCAGCAGCCTCGGACTAGCGGGTTCTCAGTTCTTC.

The rearrangement uses TRBV7-9 and TRBJ2-3; 7 bases are a match to TRBD1. CDR1 is SEHNR and CDR2 is FQNEAQ in the germline V gene (reference sequence). The junction had 4 bases not matched to a gene; V was cut back by 3 bases and J by 1 base. CDR3 size: 15 residues. The CDR3 protein is CASSFRTGRTDTQYF. The CDR3 DNA reads as TGTGCCAGCAGCTTCCGGACAGGTCGCACAGATACGCAGTATTTT.

The chain carries TRBV3-1 (or the pseudogene TRBV3-2) and TRBJ1-1, with 7 bases identical to TRBD1. This CDR3 comprises 12 residues. J was trimmed by 10 bases and V by 4 bases; bases with no gene match: 6. Germline-derived CDR1 and CDR2 are LGHDT and YNNKEL (reference sequence). The CDR3, as DNA: TGTGCCAGCAGCCGAACCGGGACAGCAGCTTTCTTT. Encoded protein: CASSRTGTAAFF.

V gene TRBV5-6 combines with J gene TRBJ2-5, with a tentative D call TRBD2 (6 bases). Germline values: CDR1 SGHDT, CDR2 YYEEEE. The CDR3 sequence is 15 residues long. V lost 4 bases and J lost 5, with 18 bases in between. The CDR3 region is CASSPSFGGSETQYF. The CDR3 DNA reads as TGTGCCAGCAGCCCCTCATTCGGGGGTTCGGAGACCCAGTACTTC.

This chain joins TRBV10-3 and TRBJ2-3, with TRBD1 identical over 9 bases. Losses at the gene ends were 6 bases for V and 3 bases for J; bases not matched to a gene: 16. Germline loops: CDR1 ENHRY, CDR2 SYGVKD. There are 18 residues in the CDR3. The CDR3 coding sequence is TGTGCCATCAGCGCCGATCGACCCGGGACAGGGAATACAGATACGCAGTATTTT. This encodes CAISADRPGTGNTDTQYF.

This chain links TRBV6-2 or TRBV6-3 with TRBJ1-1, with 7 bases fitting TRBD1. V trimming: 4 bases; J trimming: 5 bases; junction bases outside the gene matches: 4. Germline V gene data show CDR1 as MNHEY and CDR2 as SVGEGT. CDR3 size: 13 residues. The CDR3 is CASSSGDRTEAFF. The CDR3 DNA follows: TGTGCCAGCAGTTCTGGGGACAGAACTGAAGCTTTCTTT.

This clone was picked up a small number of times. CDR3 in amino acids: CASSSGLAGGPQSNEQFF. The CDR3 nucleotides are TGTGCCAGCAGCTCGGGACTAGCGGGGGGGCCCCAGTCCAATGAGCAGTTCTTC. The J gene is TRBJ2-1, the V gene TRBV7-2; 16 bases map to TRBD2. V dropped 4 bases and J dropped 6; count of bases not matched to a gene: 9. The CDR3 length is 18 residues. Germline-derived CDR1 and CDR2 are SGHTA and FQGNSA.

The rearrangement joins TRBV9 to TRBJ1-4; TRBD1 is a possible D gene (6 bases). CDR1 and CDR2 (germline): SGDLS, YYNGEE. V dropped 4 bases and J dropped 2 bases, with 12 bases sitting between them. The CDR3 runs 15 residues. CDR3 coding DNA: TGTGCCAGCAGCTCCCGGACAGATACTAATGAAAAACTGTTTTTT. Translating gives CASSSRTDTNEKLFF.

This clone was observed a few times. In nucleotides, the CDR3 is TGTGCCAGCAGCTTATTCGGCAGCGGATACCTAGACGAGCAGTACTTC. This codes for CASSLFGSGYLDEQYF. V gene TRBV11-2 combines with J gene TRBJ2-7; D is possibly TRBD2 (5 bases). This CDR3 comprises 16 residues. Germline-derived CDR1 and CDR2 are SGHAT and FQNNGV. Trimming pared 2 bases from V and 5 bases from J, leaving 19 bases between.

V gene TRBV6-2 or TRBV6-3 combines with J gene TRBJ2-7, with TRBD2 matching over 9 bases. V lost 0 bases to trimming and J lost 5 bases; unmatched junction nucleotides: 11. The CDR3 spans 17 residues. Per germline, CDR1 MNHEY and CDR2 SVGEGT. CDR3 in DNA: TGTGCCAGCAGTTACTCGGCCCTAGCGGGGCTGTACAACGAGCAGTACTTC. Protein sequence: CASSYSALAGLYNEQYF.

This clone was seen once. The J gene is TRBJ2-1, the V gene TRBV4-1, with TRBD2 matching 11 bases. The germline V gene encodes CDR1 MGHRA and CDR2 YSYEKL. The CDR3 has 17 residues. Unmatched junction bases numbered 12, after V lost 4 bases and J lost 7 bases. For the CDR3, the DNA is TGCGCCAGCAGCCCCGTACTAGCGGGAGTTCTCTTGAATGAGCAGTTCTTC. It translates to CASSPVLAGVLLNEQFF.

J is TRBJ1-2 and V is TRBV19; D may be TRBD1 (6 bases). CDR3 length: 11 amino acids. V was cut by 8 bases and J by 8 bases, with 12 bases left in between. The V gene's germline CDR1 is LNHDA and CDR2 SQIVND (reference sequence). The CDR3 loop is CASGTGFGYTF. Written as DNA, the CDR3 is TGTGCCAGTGGAACAGGGTTCGGCTACACCTTC.

The J gene is TRBJ2-1, the V gene TRBV7-6, with 7 bases identical to TRBD2. This CDR3 is 16 amino acids long. The germline V gene encodes CDR1 SGHVS and CDR2 FNYEAQ. The ends lost 4 bases at V and 0 bases at J; junction bases unmatched: 6. The DNA for the CDR3 is TGTGCCAGCAGCTCGACTAGCCAACTCTCCTACAATGAGCAGTTCTTC. It specifies CASSSTSQLSYNEQFF.

This clone was found a few times. The rearrangement joins TRBV3-1 (or the pseudogene TRBV3-2) to TRBJ1-5; maybe TRBD1 (5 bases). Trimming cost V 2 bases and J 3 bases, with 8 bases left between them. Germline CDR1 reads LGHDT; CDR2 reads YNNKEL (reference sequence). This CDR3 region has 14 residues. CDR3 region: CASSQSGFNQPQHF. DNA for the CDR3: TGTGCCAGCAGCCAATCAGGGTTCAATCAGCCCCAGCATTTT.

This clone has just a few counts. This rearrangement joins TRBV3-1 (or the pseudogene TRBV3-2) to TRBJ2-7, with 13 nucleotides matching TRBD2. The V and J ends lost 1 base and 7 bases, in that order; junction bases with no gene match: 7. The CDR3 is 16 amino acids. CDR1 is LGHDT, CDR2 YNNKEL, per germline (reference sequence). CDR3 coding DNA: TGTGCCAGCAGCCAAGCACTAGCGGGAGGGCCGGGAGAGCAGTACTTC. Translation: CASSQALAGGPGEQYF.